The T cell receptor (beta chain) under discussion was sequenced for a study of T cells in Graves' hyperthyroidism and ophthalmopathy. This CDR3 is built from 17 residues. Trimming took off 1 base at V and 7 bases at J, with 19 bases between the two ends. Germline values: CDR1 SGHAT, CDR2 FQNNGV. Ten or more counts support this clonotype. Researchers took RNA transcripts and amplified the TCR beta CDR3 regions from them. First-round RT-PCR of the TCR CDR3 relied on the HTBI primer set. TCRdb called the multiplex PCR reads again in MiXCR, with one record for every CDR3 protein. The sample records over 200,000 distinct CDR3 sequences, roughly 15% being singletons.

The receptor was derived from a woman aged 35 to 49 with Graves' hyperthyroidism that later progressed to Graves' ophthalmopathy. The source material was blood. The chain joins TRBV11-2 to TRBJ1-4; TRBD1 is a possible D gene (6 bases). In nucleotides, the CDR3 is TGTGCCAGCAGCTTAGTAGGGGGTACAGGGAAGGCTGAAAAACTGTTTTTT. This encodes CASSLVGGTGKAEKLFF.